A selection of T cell receptor beta chains follows, all from one sample in a study of cytomegalovirus exposure and HLA in healthy donors. Only in-frame clones appear in the TCRdb table, and some are missing; sequencing was by immunoSEQ multiplex PCR. The table lists about 170,000 clones, roughly 80% of them singletons, with less than 2.5% in the top ten. Sequencing was performed on PBMCs. These receptors came from a male donor in good health and CMV-seronegative. The CDR3 runs from the conserved cysteine through the conserved F or W. D genes are given only for firm matches. Not every row has a clone size; where given, it reads once, few, many or a size class.

>NA|NA|TRBJ2-4|TRBV6-6
CASSYYGEAKNIQYF
TGTGCCAGCAGTTACTACGGGGAGGCCAAAAACATTCAGTACTTC
>NA|NA|TRBJ1-2|TRBV29-1
CSVIPGGTDSYGYTF
TGCAGCGTTATTCCCGGGGGGACGGACTCCTATGGCTACACCTTC
>TRBD1|NA|TRBJ2-3|TRBV27
CASSDIGQGLTDTQYF
TGTGCCAGCAGTGACATAGGACAGGGGCTCACAGATACGCAGTATTTT
>TRBD1|NA|TRBJ2-2|TRBV11-3
CASSLGTANTGELFF
TGTGCCAGCAGCCTGGGGACAGCGAACACCGGGGAGCTGTTTTTT
>NA|NA|TRBJ2-3|TRBV11-2
CASSLKGQGSSTDTQYF
TGTGCCAGCAGCTTAAAGGGTCAGGGGTCGAGCACAGATACGCAGTATTTT
>TRBD2|once|TRBJ2-3|TRBV2
CASSEQRGGPDTQYF
TGTGCCAGCAGTGAGCAGCGGGGGGGGCCAGATACGCAGTATTTT
>NA|NA|TRBJ2-1|TRBV5-1
CASSGGSGTSYNEQFF
TGCGCCAGCAGCGGGGGGAGCGGAACCTCCTACAATGAGCAGTTCTTC
>TRBD1|NA|TRBJ1-1|TRBV29-1
CSVPGGWTEAFF
TGCAGCGTTCCAGGGGGTTGGACTGAAGCTTTCTTT
>NA|NA|TRBJ1-2|TRBV27
CASSWGGAGGGYTF
TGTGCCAGCAGTTGGGGGGGCGCCGGTGGAGGGTACACCTTC
>NA|once|TRBJ1-5|TRBV5-6
CASSFGVVEPQHF
TGTGCCAGCAGCTTCGGGGTCGTCGAACCCCAGCATTTT
>TRBD1|NA|TRBJ2-7|TRBV5-1
CASSLNTGASSYEQYF
TGCGCCAGCAGCTTGAATACAGGGGCTTCTTCCTACGAGCAGTACTTC
>NA|NA|TRBJ1-5|TRBV7-8
CASSLVFRTANAYSNQPQHF
TGTGCCAGCAGCTTAGTTTTCCGGACAGCAAATGCGTATAGCAATCAGCCCCAGCATTTT
>NA|once|TRBJ2-7|TRBV5-1
CASSFRGTSYEQYF
TGCGCCAGCAGCTTCCGCGGAACCTCCTACGAGCAGTACTTC
>TRBD1|NA|TRBJ2-1|TRBV6-5
CASSYSTGPYNEQFF
TGTGCCAGCAGTTACTCGACAGGGCCCTACAATGAGCAGTTCTTC
>TRBD2|once|TRBJ2-7|TRBV10-2
CASREGLSGASYEQYF
TGCGCCAGCAGGGAGGGCCTGAGCGGGGCGTCCTACGAGCAGTACTTC
>NA|once|TRBJ1-2|TRBV5-6
CASRPGDRNYGYTF
TGTGCCAGCAGACCAGGGGACCGCAACTATGGCTACACCTTC
>TRBD1|once|TRBJ2-7|TRBV5-1
CASSLLGTAAREQYF
TGCGCCAGCAGCTTGTTGGGGACAGCCGCGCGGGAGCAGTACTTC
>NA|NA|TRBJ2-2|TRBV7-9
CASSSLVGELFF
TGTGCCAGCAGCTCACTAGTCGGGGAGCTGTTTTTT
>NA|NA|TRBJ2-3|TRBV6-6
CASSSPQGISLLAQYF
TGTGCCAGCAGTTCCCCCCAGGGGATCTCCCTTTTGGCGCAGTATTTT
>NA|NA|TRBJ1-1|TRBV29-1
CSVEVQNTEAFF
TGCAGCGTTGAAGTACAGAACACTGAAGCTTTCTTT
>NA|NA|TRBJ1-3|TRBV6-6
CASSYFLQDGNTIYF
TGTGCCAGCAGTTACTTCTTACAGGACGGAAACACCATATATTTT
>NA|NA|TRBJ2-2|TRBV10-1
CASSKNTGELFF
TGCGCCAGCAGCAAAAACACCGGGGAGCTGTTTTTT
>TRBD1|NA|TRBJ2-7|TRBV11-2
CASSLGLTGSEQYF
TGTGCCAGCAGCTTAGGGCTGACAGGGTCCGAGCAGTACTTC
>TRBD1|NA|TRBJ2-7|TRBV10-3
CAISPGQGNYEQYF
TGTGCCATCAGCCCTGGACAGGGGAACTACGAGCAGTACTTC
>NA|NA|TRBJ2-5|TRBV5-6
CASSPVEQETQYF
TGTGCCAGCAGCCCCGTGGAGCAAGAGACCCAGTACTTC
>TRBD2|NA|TRBJ2-1|TRBV9
CASSVAPGLAGGFHEQFF
TGTGCCAGCAGCGTCGCTCCAGGACTAGCGGGGGGGTTTCATGAGCAGTTCTTC
>TRBD2|NA|TRBJ2-5|TRBV5-1
CASNYGILAGYQETQYF
TGCGCCAGCAACTATGGGATACTAGCGGGCTACCAAGAGACCCAGTACTTC
>NA|NA|TRBJ1-1|TRBV6-1
CASTGVMSGFF
TGTGCCAGCACGGGGGTGATGAGTGGTTTCTTT
>NA|few|TRBJ2-2|TRBV7-6
CASSLVVEHGELFF
TGTGCCAGCAGCTTAGTTGTTGAACACGGGGAGCTGTTTTTT
>NA|NA|TRBJ2-7|TRBV5-1
CASSQSDYPRGEQYF
TGCGCCAGCAGCCAATCGGACTACCCCAGGGGGGAGCAGTACTTC